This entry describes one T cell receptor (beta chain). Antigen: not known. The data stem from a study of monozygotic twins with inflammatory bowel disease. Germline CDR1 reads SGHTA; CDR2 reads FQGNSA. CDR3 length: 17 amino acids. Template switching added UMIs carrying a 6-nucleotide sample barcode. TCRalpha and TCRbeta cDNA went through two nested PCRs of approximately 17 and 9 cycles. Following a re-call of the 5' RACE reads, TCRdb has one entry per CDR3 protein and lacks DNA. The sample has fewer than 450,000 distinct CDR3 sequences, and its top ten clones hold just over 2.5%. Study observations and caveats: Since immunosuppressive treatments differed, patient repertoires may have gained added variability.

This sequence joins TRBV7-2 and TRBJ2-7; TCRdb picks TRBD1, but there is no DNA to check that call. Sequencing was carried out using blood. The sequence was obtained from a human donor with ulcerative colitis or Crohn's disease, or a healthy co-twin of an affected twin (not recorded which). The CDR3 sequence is CASSPDVGGALTYEQYF.